The rows below give T cell receptor beta chains drawn from one sample of a study of T cell repertoires in cytomegalovirus infection. From the reads, TCRdb called clonotypes with MiXCR, one entry per CDR3 protein. Of approximately 500,000 distinct CDR3 sequences in the sample, about 11% are singletons; the top ten hold roughly a tenth. The sequencing input was PBMCs. Every receptor here comes from a human donor in good health (CMV status not recorded). Some clones in this sample may be carry-over from other donors' samples. Each CDR3 is given with its conserved first and last residue. The D gene is left open where the match is weak. Rows may omit the clone size; those that give it use once, few, many or a size class.

clone size,V gene,J gene,CDR3 length,D gene,CDR3 DNA,CDR3 protein
many,TRBV4-2,TRBJ2-7,14,TRBD2,TGTGCCAGCAGCCAAGAGTCGGGAGGTTACGAGCAGTACTTC,CASSQESGGYEQYF
many,TRBV2,TRBJ2-1,15,TRBD2,TGTGCCATAACCAGACTAGCGGGGGAGTACAATGAGCAGTTCTTC,CAITRLAGEYNEQFF
many,TRBV5-6,TRBJ2-6,18,.,TGTGCCAGCAGCTGGGCTCCGGGAACCAAGGCCGGGGCCAACGTCCTGACTTTC,CASSWAPGTKAGANVLTF
.,TRBV3-1,TRBJ2-6,19,TRBD1,TGTGCCAGCAGTCTAAATCACGGGACAGCCCCGAAAAAGGCCAACGTCCTGACTTTC,CASSLNHGTAPKKANVLTF
few,TRBV20-1,TRBJ1-1,13,TRBD1,TGCAGTGCTAGAGTCGGGACAGGGTTTGAAGCTTTCTTT,CSARVGTGFEAFF
many,TRBV7-2,TRBJ2-7,14,.,TGTGCCAGCAGCCTCAACGGGGGATCCTACGAGCAGTACTTC,CASSLNGGSYEQYF
many,TRBV28,TRBJ1-1,14,TRBD1,TGTGCCACATGGACCACGAGGGGGCTCACTGAAGCTTTCTTT,CATWTTRGLTEAFF
.,TRBV6-4,TRBJ2-3,16,.,TGTGCCAGCTACCCTCGGGGCCGGATAAGCACAGATACGCAGTATTTT,CASYPRGRISTDTQYF
.,TRBV6-1,TRBJ2-5,14,TRBD1,TGTGCCAGCAGTGCCGGGACAGGGGACGAGACCCAGTACTTC,CASSAGTGDETQYF
.,TRBV19,TRBJ1-2,18,TRBD1,TGTGCCAGTAGTATCGGGATCGGGACAGGGACCAGGAACTATGGCTACACCTTC,CASSIGIGTGTRNYGYTF
.,TRBV20-1,TRBJ2-7,15,TRBD2,TGCAGTGCTAGAGATGGGGTAGCGGGTACCTACGAGCAGTACTTC,CSARDGVAGTYEQYF
many,TRBV6-5,TRBJ2-3,17,TRBD2,TGTGCCAGCAGTTCCATTCGGACTAGCGGGGGGGCCGGGACGCAGTATTTT,CASSSIRTSGGAGTQYF